The 12 T cell receptor beta chains given below trace back to one sample, sequenced in a study of blood T cell repertoires in COVID-19. Sequencing was performed with immunoSEQ multiplex PCR; in TCRdb, only in-frame clones are kept and a portion is missing. The sample carries 61,000 or so clones, roughly 88% recorded once. The sequencing input was peripheral blood. Receptors originate from a woman of 80 years or more with active COVID-19.

The V gene is TRBV28, the J gene TRBJ1-3, with D tentatively TRBD1 (5 bases). Germline V gene sequence: CDR1 MDHEN, CDR2 SYDVKM. The germline V and J ends were trimmed by 6 bases and 4 bases, with 25 bases remaining between them. The CDR3 length is 18 residues. CDR3 coding DNA: TGTGCCAGCAGCCCCATTACTGGGGGGGGGAGAGCCGGAAACACCATATATTTT. Amino acid sequence: CASSPITGGGRAGNTIYF.

V usage is TRBV29-1 and J usage is TRBJ2-1; no clear D gene. The CDR3 spans 14 residues. V was cut by 1 base and J by 7 bases, with 14 bases left in between. Germline V gene lookup returns CDR1 SQVTM and CDR2 ANQGSEA. In nucleotides, the CDR3 is TGCAGCGTTGAAGGCCGAGTCTCTAGAAATGAGCAGTTCTTC. The encoded protein is CSVEGRVSRNEQFF.

The chain has TRBV4-1 and TRBJ2-7; no clear D. The V gene's germline CDR1 is MGHRA and CDR2 YSYEKL. V was trimmed by 0 bases and J by 9 bases, leaving 12 bases between them. The CDR3 is made up of 13 amino acids. CDR3 DNA sequence: TGCGCCAGCAGCCAAGATGCCAGTCTTGGGCAGTACTTC. This sequence encodes CASSQDASLGQYF.

The chain joins TRBV5-1 to TRBJ2-5; 10 bases agree with TRBD2. The V gene's germline CDR1 is SGHRS and CDR2 YFSETQ. With 0 bases clipped from V and 4 bases from J, the junction kept 3 bases outside the gene matches. CDR3 length: 15 residues. CDR3 loop: CASSLVASGGETQYF. CDR3 DNA sequence: TGCGCCAGCAGCTTGGTAGCTAGCGGGGGAGAGACCCAGTACTTC.

V is TRBV2 and J is TRBJ2-7, with D maybe TRBD2 (5 bases). The CDR3 has 12 amino acids. With 8 bases removed from V and 7 bases from J, the gap between germline ends came to 15 bases. The germline V gene has CDR1 SNHLY and CDR2 FYNNEI. The CDR3 here is CASVGAYREQYF. As DNA, the CDR3 is TGTGCCAGCGTGGGAGCCTATAGGGAGCAGTACTTC.

The chain combines TRBV29-1 with TRBJ2-3; 9 bases fit TRBD2. Trimming took 3 bases from V and 2 from J; bases not matched to a gene: 9. Germline V gene sequence: CDR1 SQVTM, CDR2 ANQGSEA. The CDR3 length is 16 residues. The CDR3 DNA is TGCAGCGTTGAGGGGGCCGTAGCGGGGGCCACAGATACGCAGTATTTT. Encoded protein: CSVEGAVAGATDTQYF.

The V and J genes are TRBV5-4 and TRBJ1-4; perhaps TRBD1 as D (6 bases). Trimming took 4 bases from V and 4 from J, leaving 14 bases between them. Germline loops: CDR1 SGHNT, CDR2 YYREEE (reference sequence). The CDR3 has 15 amino acids. The CDR3 bases are TGTGCCAGCAGCGAACTGGGGGCTGGTAATGAAAAACTGTTTTTT. Protein product: CASSELGAGNEKLFF.

V is TRBV9 and J is TRBJ1-5; D uncertain. CDR3 length: 13 residues. The germline V gene has CDR1 SGDLS and CDR2 YYNGEE. The ends were cut back, 0 bases at V and 6 bases at J, with 7 bases in the middle. The CDR3 sequence: CASSVDGSQPQHF. The CDR3 DNA reads TGTGCCAGCAGCGTAGACGGGTCTCAGCCCCAGCATTTT.

The chain joins TRBV3-1 (or the pseudogene TRBV3-2) to TRBJ2-7; the match to TRBD1 covers 7 bases. Germline V gene data show CDR1 as LGHDT and CDR2 as YNNKEL (reference sequence). The CDR3 is 14 residues long. Unmatched junction bases numbered 5, after V lost 0 bases and J lost 6 bases. As DNA, the CDR3 is TGTGCCAGCAGCCAAGACAGCAGGGGGATCGAGCAGTACTTC. Protein: CASSQDSRGIEQYF.

The genes are TRBV28 and TRBJ1-5, with no clear D. The V end lost 2 bases, the J end lost 8 bases, and 16 bases lay between the germline ends. The CDR3 spans 15 residues. Germline V CDR1 and CDR2: MDHEN, SYDVKM. This CDR3 reads CASSLRQALIKPQHF. The CDR3 coding sequence is TGTGCCAGCAGTTTAAGGCAGGCATTGATCAAGCCCCAGCATTTT.

The genes are TRBV7-2 and TRBJ2-7; D remains unclear. This CDR3 spans 12 amino acids. The V end lost 3 bases, the J end lost 2 bases, and 5 bases lay between the germline ends. From germline, CDR1 is SGHTA and CDR2 FQGNSA. CDR3 in amino acids: CASSFSAYEQYF. For the CDR3, the DNA is TGTGCCAGCAGCTTCTCCGCCTACGAGCAGTACTTC.

This clone was counted between two and nine times. The chain has TRBV5-1 and TRBJ1-1, with TRBD1 as a possible D gene (5 bases). Trimming took off 9 bases at V and 4 bases at J, with 16 bases between the two ends. There are 13 residues in the CDR3. Germline V gene data show CDR1 as SGHRS and CDR2 as YFSETQ. The CDR3 region is CATSTRGGTEAFF. Written as DNA, the CDR3 is TGCGCCACCTCGACCCGGGGGGGCACTGAAGCTTTCTTT. Combining the CDR3 with reference TRBV5-1 and TRBJ1-1 gives the whole variable domain KAGVTQTPRYLIKTRGQQVTLSCSPISGHRSVSWYQQTPGQGLQFLFEYFSETQRNKGNFPGRFSGRQFSNSRSEMNVSTLELGDSALYLCATSTRGGTEAFFGQGTRLTVV.